One and the same sample provided the 6 T cell receptor beta chains below, sequenced in a study of blood T cell repertoires in COVID-19. Clones were read by immunoSEQ multiplex PCR, and TCRdb kept only the in-frame ones, dropping some. The sample has about 75,000 clones, approximately 74% seen once. The specimen was peripheral blood. These receptors were obtained from a human donor with acute or convalescent COVID-19. The donor label of this sample is uncertain.

A few counts support this clone. This rearrangement joins TRBV7-6 to TRBJ1-6; D is uncertain. The CDR3 is made up of 14 amino acids. The V gene lost 1 base and the J gene lost 6 bases, with 7 bases spanning the gap. CDR1 and CDR2 from the germline V gene are SGHVS and FNYEAQ. CDR3 sequence reads: CASSLGGFNSPLHF. DNA for the CDR3: TGTGCCAGCAGCTTAGGTGGCTTTAATTCACCCCTCCACTTT.

The chain has TRBV6-5 and TRBJ2-2; 7 bases align to TRBD2. Losses at the gene ends were 0 bases for V and 5 bases for J; bases not matched to a gene: 0. Germline V gene sequence: CDR1 MNHEY, CDR2 SVGAGI. The CDR3 consists of 14 residues. CDR3 protein: CASSYSGGTGELFF. DNA for the CDR3: TGTGCCAGCAGTTACTCGGGGGGGACCGGGGAGCTGTTTTTT.

This chain connects TRBV6-5 to TRBJ2-2, with D possibly TRBD1 on 6 matching bases. Germline V CDR1 and CDR2: MNHEY, SVGAGI. The CDR3 spans 14 residues. Trimming shortened V by 2 bases and J by 6 bases, and 10 bases separated the two germline ends. The CDR3 loop is CASSYAGVPGELFF. The CDR3 DNA sequence: TGTGCCAGCAGTTACGCAGGGGTCCCCGGGGAGCTGTTTTTT.

The chain is built from TRBV11-1 and TRBJ2-1; possibly TRBD1 for D (6 bases). The V gene's germline CDR1 is SGHAT and CDR2 FQDESV (reference sequence). This CDR3 region has 15 residues. V was pared by 5 bases and J by 1 base, with 12 bases between. CDR3 in DNA: TGTGCCAGCAGCCGTACCACAGGGTCCTACAATGAGCAGTTCTTC. Its translation is CASSRTTGSYNEQFF.

A few counts support this clone. The V and J genes are TRBV9 and TRBJ2-1, with 8 bases identical to TRBD2. The germline CDR1 and CDR2 sequences are SGDLS and YYNGEE. V was pared by 0 bases and J by 4 bases, with 3 bases of the junction left unmatched. The CDR3 runs 15 residues. CDR3 sequence: CASSVDGRDYNEQFF. The CDR3 region has the DNA TGTGCCAGCAGCGTAGACGGGAGGGATTACAATGAGCAGTTCTTC.

This clone came up a few times. CDR3 loop: CASSTGTATDTQYF. The CDR3 nucleotides are TGTGCCAGCAGCACAGGGACAGCCACAGATACGCAGTATTTT. The V call is TRBV5-4, the J call TRBJ2-3; 7 nucleotides line up with TRBD1. Germline V CDR1 and CDR2: SGHNT, YYREEE (reference sequence). There are 14 residues in the CDR3. V lost 4 bases to trimming and J lost 2 bases; unmatched junction nucleotides: 4.